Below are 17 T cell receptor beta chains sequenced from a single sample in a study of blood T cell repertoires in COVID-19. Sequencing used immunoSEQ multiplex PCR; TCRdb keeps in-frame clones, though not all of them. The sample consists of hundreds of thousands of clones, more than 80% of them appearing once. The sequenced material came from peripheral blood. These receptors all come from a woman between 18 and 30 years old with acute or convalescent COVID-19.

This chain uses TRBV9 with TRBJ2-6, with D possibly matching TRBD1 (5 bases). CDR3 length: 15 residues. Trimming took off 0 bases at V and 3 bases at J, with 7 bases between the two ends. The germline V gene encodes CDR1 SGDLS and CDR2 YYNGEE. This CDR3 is CASSVAGLGANVLTF. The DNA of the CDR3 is TGTGCCAGCAGCGTAGCAGGGCTTGGGGCCAACGTCCTGACTTTC. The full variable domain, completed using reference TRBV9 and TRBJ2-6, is DSGVTQTPKHLITATGQRVTLRCSPRSGDLSVYWYQQSLDQGLQFLIQYYNGEERAKGNILERFSAQQFPDLHSELNLSSLELGDSALYFCASSVAGLGANVLTFGAGSRLTVL.

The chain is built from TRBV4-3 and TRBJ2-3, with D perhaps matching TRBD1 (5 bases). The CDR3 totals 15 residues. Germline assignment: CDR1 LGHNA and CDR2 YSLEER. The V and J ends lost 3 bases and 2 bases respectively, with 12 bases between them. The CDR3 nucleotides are TGCGCCAGCAGCCAGGCTGACAGTCACACAGATACGCAGTATTTT. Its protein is CASSQADSHTDTQYF.

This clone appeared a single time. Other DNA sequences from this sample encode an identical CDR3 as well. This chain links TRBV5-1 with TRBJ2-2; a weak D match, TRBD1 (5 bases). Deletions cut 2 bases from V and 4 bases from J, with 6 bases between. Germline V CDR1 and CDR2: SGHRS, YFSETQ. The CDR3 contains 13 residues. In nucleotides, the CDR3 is TGCGCCAGCAGCTTCACAGGCACCGGGGAGCTGTTTTTT. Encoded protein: CASSFTGTGELFF.

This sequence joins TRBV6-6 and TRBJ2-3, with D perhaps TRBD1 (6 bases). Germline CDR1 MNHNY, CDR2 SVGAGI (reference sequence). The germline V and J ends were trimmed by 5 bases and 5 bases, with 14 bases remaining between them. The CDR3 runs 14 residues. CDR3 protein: CASSPASGVDTQYF. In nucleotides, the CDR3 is TGTGCCAGCAGTCCCGCCTCAGGGGTAGATACGCAGTATTTT.

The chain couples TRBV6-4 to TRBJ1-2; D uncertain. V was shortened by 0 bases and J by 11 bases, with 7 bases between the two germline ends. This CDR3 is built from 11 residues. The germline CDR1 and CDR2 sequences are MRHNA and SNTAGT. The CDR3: CASSDSYSYTF. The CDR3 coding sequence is TGTGCCAGCAGTGACTCGTACAGTTACACCTTC.

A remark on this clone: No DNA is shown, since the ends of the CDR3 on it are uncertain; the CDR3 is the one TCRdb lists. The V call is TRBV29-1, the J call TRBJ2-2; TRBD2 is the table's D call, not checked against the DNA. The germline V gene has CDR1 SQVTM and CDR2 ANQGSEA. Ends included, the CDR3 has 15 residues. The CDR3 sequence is CSVRVAGGTPGSCFF.

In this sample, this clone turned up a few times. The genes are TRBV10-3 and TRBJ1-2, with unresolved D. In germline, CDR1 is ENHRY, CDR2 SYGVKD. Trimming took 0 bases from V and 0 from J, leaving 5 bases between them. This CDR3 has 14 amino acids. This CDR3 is CAISESIANYGYTF. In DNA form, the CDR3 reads TGTGCCATCAGTGAGTCGATAGCTAACTATGGCTACACCTTC.

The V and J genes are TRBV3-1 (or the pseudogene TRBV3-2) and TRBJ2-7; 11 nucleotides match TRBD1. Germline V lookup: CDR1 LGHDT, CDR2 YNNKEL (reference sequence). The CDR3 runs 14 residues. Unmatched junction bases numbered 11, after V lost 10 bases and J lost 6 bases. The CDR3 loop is CAIISPGQGVEQYF. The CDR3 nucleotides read TGTGCCATCATCTCCCCGGGACAGGGGGTCGAGCAGTACTTC.

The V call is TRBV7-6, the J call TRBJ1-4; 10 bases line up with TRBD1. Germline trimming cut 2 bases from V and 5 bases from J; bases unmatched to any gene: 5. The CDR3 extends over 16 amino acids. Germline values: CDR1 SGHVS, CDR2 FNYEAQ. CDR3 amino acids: CASSLPRTGGNEKLFF. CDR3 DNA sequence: TGTGCCAGCAGCTTACCCCGGACAGGGGGGAATGAAAAACTGTTTTTT.

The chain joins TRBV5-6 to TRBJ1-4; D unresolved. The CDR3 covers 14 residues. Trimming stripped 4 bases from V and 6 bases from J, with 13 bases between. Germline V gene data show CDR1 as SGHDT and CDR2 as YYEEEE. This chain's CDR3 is CASSLPEAHEKLFF. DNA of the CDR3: TGTGCCAGCAGCCTCCCCGAGGCCCATGAAAAACTGTTTTTT.

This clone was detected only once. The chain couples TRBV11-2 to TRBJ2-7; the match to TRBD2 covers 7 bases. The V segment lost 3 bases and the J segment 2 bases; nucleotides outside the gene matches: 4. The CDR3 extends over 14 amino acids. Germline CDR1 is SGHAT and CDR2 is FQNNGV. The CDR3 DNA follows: TGTGCCAGCAGCTTCGCGGGGGTGCCCTACGAGCAGTACTTC. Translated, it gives CASSFAGVPYEQYF.

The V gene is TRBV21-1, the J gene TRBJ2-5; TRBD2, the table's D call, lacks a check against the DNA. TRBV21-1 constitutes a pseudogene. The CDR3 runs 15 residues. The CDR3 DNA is TGTGCCAGCAGCAAAGTCGAGGGGGGGCAAGAGACCCAGTACTTC. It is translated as CASSKVEGGQETQYF.

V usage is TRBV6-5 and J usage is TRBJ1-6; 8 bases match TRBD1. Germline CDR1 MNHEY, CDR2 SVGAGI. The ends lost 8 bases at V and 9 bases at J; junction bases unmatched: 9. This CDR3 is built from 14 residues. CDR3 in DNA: TGTGCCAGCCTACGGGACAGGCTGCCTTCACCCCTCCACTTT. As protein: CASLRDRLPSPLHF.

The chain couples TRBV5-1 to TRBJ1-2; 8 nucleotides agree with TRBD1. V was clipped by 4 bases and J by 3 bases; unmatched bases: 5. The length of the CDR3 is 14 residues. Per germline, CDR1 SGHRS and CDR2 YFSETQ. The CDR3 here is CASSPTGGDYGYTF. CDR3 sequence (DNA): TGCGCCAGCAGCCCTACAGGGGGGGACTATGGCTACACCTTC.

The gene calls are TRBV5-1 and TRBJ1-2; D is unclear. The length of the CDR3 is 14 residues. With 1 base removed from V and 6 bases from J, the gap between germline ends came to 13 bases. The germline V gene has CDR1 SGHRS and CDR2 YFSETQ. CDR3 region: CASSLMAQLDGYTF. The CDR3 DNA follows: TGCGCCAGCAGCTTGATGGCACAGTTAGATGGCTACACCTTC.

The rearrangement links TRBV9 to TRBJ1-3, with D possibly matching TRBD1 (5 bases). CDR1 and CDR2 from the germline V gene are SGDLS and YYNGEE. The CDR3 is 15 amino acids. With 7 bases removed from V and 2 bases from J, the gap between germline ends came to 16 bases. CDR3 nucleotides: TGTGCCAGCTCCGACTCAGGGTTTACTGGAAACACCATATATTTT. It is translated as CASSDSGFTGNTIYF. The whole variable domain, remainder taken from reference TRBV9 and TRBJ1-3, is DSGVTQTPKHLITATGQRVTLRCSPRSGDLSVYWYQQSLDQGLQFLIQYYNGEERAKGNILERFSAQQFPDLHSELNLSSLELGDSALYFCASSDSGFTGNTIYFGEGSWLTVV.

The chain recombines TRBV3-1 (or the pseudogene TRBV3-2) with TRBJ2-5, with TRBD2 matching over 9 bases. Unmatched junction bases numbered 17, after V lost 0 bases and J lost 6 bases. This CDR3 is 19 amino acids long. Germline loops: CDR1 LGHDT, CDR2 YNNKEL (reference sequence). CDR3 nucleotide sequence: TGTGCCAGCAGCCAAGACCACTGGCGGGGGGGCGAGATGACACAGACCCAGTACTTC. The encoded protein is CASSQDHWRGGEMTQTQYF.